Following are 18 T cell receptor beta chains from one sample sequenced in a study of T cells in tuberculosis. Indicated time point: new active TB diagnosis, blood taken before or within 7 days of starting treatment. Clones were sequenced by immunoSEQ multiplex PCR, and TCRdb holds only the in-frame ones, with some missing. The sample records approximately 22,000 clones, under 85% being singletons. Source: PBMCs, taken at tuberculosis diagnosis. Source of these receptors: an adult with tuberculosis.

The chain carries TRBV5-8 and TRBJ1-5, with no clear D. CDR3 length equals 16 residues. The V gene lost 1 base and the J gene lost 0 bases, with 11 bases spanning the gap. Germline loops: CDR1 SGHTS, CDR2 YDEGEE. CDR3 DNA: TGTGCCAGCAGCTTGTTAGCGGGGAATAGCAATCAGCCCCAGCATTTT. Translated: CASSLLAGNSNQPQHF.

The chain combines TRBV19 with TRBJ2-7; TRBD2 matches 7 bases. This CDR3 has 14 residues. V lost 7 bases and J lost 0; bases outside the gene matches: 6. CDR1 LNHDA and CDR2 SQIVND come from the germline V gene (reference sequence). CDR3 in amino acids: CASTSSGVSYEQYF. The CDR3 DNA follows: TGTGCCAGTACTTCAAGCGGGGTCTCCTACGAGCAGTACTTC.

The chain joins TRBV19 to TRBJ1-4, with no clear D. Germline assignment: CDR1 LNHDA and CDR2 SQIVND (reference sequence). The CDR3 has 15 residues. V was trimmed by 0 bases and J by 9 bases, leaving 14 bases between them. The chain's CDR3 is CASSIDLVAAKKLFF. The CDR3 DNA is TGTGCCAGTAGTATAGATCTTGTGGCGGCGAAAAAACTGTTTTTT.

This chain connects TRBV29-1 to TRBJ2-3, with a tentative D call TRBD1 (6 bases). Germline CDR1 reads SQVTM; CDR2 reads ANQGSEA. This CDR3 is built from 15 residues. CDR3 nucleotides: TGCAGTATCGCATCTGCAGGGGATTCGAGAGATACGCAGTATTTT. Its protein product is CSIASAGDSRDTQYF.

J is TRBJ1-1 and V is TRBV27; 9 bases match TRBD1. Germline-derived CDR1 and CDR2 are MNHEY and SMNVEV (reference sequence). V was clipped by 5 bases and J by 3 bases; unmatched bases: 7. The CDR3 is 15 residues long. CDR3 sequence reads: CASSPLDRGDTEAFF. DNA of the CDR3: TGTGCCAGCAGTCCTCTGGACAGGGGCGACACTGAAGCTTTCTTT.

This clone was recorded only once. The rearrangement uses TRBV9 and TRBJ2-3; 9 nucleotides align to TRBD1. Germline V gene data show CDR1 as SGDLS and CDR2 as YYNGEE. After removal of 0 bases from V and 4 bases from J, the junction contained 3 bases not matched to a gene. The CDR3 spans 15 residues. The DNA for the CDR3 is TGTGCCAGCAGCGTAGGGACAGGGGAGGCAGATACGCAGTATTTT. Its translation is CASSVGTGEADTQYF.

The V gene is TRBV7-9, the J gene TRBJ2-7; 9 nucleotides match TRBD2. The CDR3 contains 14 residues. V lost 1 base, J lost 7 bases, and 5 bases stayed unmatched. Germline V lookup: CDR1 SEHNR, CDR2 FQNEAQ (reference sequence). CDR3 sequence (DNA): TGTGCCAGCAGCTTAGAGATTAGCGGGAGTGAGCAGTACTTC. As protein: CASSLEISGSEQYF.

This clone was detected only once. This sequence joins TRBV9 and TRBJ1-1; D gene unclear. The germline gives CDR1 SGDLS, CDR2 YYNGEE. The V end was cut by 4 bases, the J end by 0 bases, with 16 bases between. This CDR3 spans 16 amino acids. The CDR3 DNA reads TGTGCCAGCAGCCCCCTTTCGGTTACGATGAACACTGAAGCTTTCTTT. Translating gives CASSPLSVTMNTEAFF.

The sample holds one count of this clone. This chain connects TRBV6-6 to TRBJ1-1; TRBD1 matches at 9 bases. J was trimmed by 3 bases and V by 5 bases; bases with no gene match: 7. Germline V lookup: CDR1 MNHNY, CDR2 SVGAGI (reference sequence). This CDR3 comprises 15 residues. The CDR3 DNA reads as TGTGCCAGCAGTAAGAGGACAGGGGTGGACACTGAAGCTTTCTTT. Amino acid sequence: CASSKRTGVDTEAFF.

As regards this clone: The junction does not match germline at one end; this may be a read error. The J gene is TRBJ1-1, the V gene TRBV5-1; D perhaps matches TRBD1 (5 bases). Germline V gene lookup returns CDR1 SGHRS and CDR2 YFSETQ. The CDR3 is made up of 14 amino acids. The CDR3 coding sequence is TGCGCCAGCAGCCCCATCCCCCAGGACACCGAAGCTTTCTTT. Protein sequence: CASSPIPQDTEAFF.

This clone has just one count. V usage is TRBV5-1 and J usage is TRBJ2-1; the D gene is possibly TRBD1 (5 bases). This CDR3 spans 12 amino acids. Germline values: CDR1 SGHRS, CDR2 YFSETQ. V shed 2 bases and J shed 5 bases, with 5 bases lying between them. This chain's CDR3 is CASSLGDNEQFF. The CDR3 DNA follows: TGCGCCAGCAGCTTAGGGGACAATGAGCAGTTCTTC.

The V and J genes are TRBV6-5 and TRBJ2-7; D possibly corresponds to TRBD2 (6 bases). This CDR3 is 15 amino acids long. The V gene lost 0 bases and the J gene lost 3 bases, with 12 bases spanning the gap. Germline V lookup: CDR1 MNHEY, CDR2 SVGAGI. CDR3: CASSYSSAGSYEQYF. CDR3 sequence (DNA): TGTGCCAGCAGTTACTCTTCCGCCGGGAGCTACGAGCAGTACTTC.

The chain uses TRBV6-1 and TRBJ2-7; D call uncertain. CDR1 and CDR2 from the germline V gene are MNHNS and SASEGT. The V gene lost 2 bases and the J gene lost 7 bases, with 6 bases spanning the gap. This CDR3 is 11 amino acids long. The CDR3: CASSESREQYF. The CDR3, as DNA: TGTGCCAGCAGTGAATCACGGGAGCAGTACTTC.

This clone is deemed medium-sized. The chain combines TRBV6-5 with TRBJ2-1; TRBD2 matches at 9 bases. The length of the CDR3 is 16 residues. The germline V gene encodes CDR1 MNHEY and CDR2 SVGAGI. The V segment lost 0 bases and the J segment 5 bases; nucleotides outside the gene matches: 5. The CDR3 nucleotides are TGTGCCAGCAGTTACTCGAATGGCGGGGGGGACAATGAGCAGTTCTTC. The encoded protein is CASSYSNGGGDNEQFF.

The rearrangement links TRBV7-9 to TRBJ2-2, with D possibly being TRBD2 (6 bases). This CDR3 region has 13 residues. Trimming removed 5 bases at V and 6 bases at J, with 10 bases between. Germline CDR1 SEHNR, CDR2 FQNEAQ (reference sequence). This chain's CDR3 is CASSRGLPGELFF. Here the CDR3 DNA reads TGTGCCAGCAGCCGGGGACTCCCCGGGGAGCTGTTTTTT.

The gene calls are TRBV18 and TRBJ1-1, with D unclear. The CDR3 totals 12 residues. Germline CDR1 KGHSH, CDR2 LQKENI. Deletions cut 6 bases from V and 1 base from J, with 6 bases between. CDR3 in DNA: TGTGCCAGCTCCCGGGAGAACACTGAAGCTTTCTTT. Amino acids: CASSRENTEAFF.

The rearrangement links TRBV28 to TRBJ1-1; D not resolved. Between the trimmed V and J ends, which lost 8 bases and 0 bases, there was a span of 7 bases. CDR1 and CDR2 from the germline V gene are MDHEN and SYDVKM. The CDR3 is 12 amino acids. The CDR3 loop is CASSPLNTEAFF. CDR3 DNA sequence: TGTGCCAGCTCCCCTCTGAACACTGAAGCTTTCTTT.

V gene TRBV5-4 combines with J gene TRBJ2-4; TRBD1 aligns across 9 bases. In germline, CDR1 is SGHNT, CDR2 YYREEE (reference sequence). The CDR3 sequence is 15 residues long. The V segment lost 2 bases and the J segment 8 bases; nucleotides outside the gene matches: 8. This CDR3 reads CASSLRDRVLDIQYF. The CDR3 DNA follows: TGTGCCAGCAGCTTACGGGACAGGGTATTGGACATTCAGTACTTC.